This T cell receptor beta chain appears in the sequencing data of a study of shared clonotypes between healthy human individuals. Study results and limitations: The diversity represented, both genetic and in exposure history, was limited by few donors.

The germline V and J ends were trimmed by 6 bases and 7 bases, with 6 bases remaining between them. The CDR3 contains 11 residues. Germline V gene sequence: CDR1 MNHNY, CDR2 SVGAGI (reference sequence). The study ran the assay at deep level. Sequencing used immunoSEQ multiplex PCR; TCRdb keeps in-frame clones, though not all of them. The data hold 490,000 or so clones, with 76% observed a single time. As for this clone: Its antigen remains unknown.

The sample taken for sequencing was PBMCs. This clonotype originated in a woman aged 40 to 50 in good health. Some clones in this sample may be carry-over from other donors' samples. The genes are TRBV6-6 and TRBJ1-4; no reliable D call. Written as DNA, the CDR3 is TGTGCCAGCAGCACCTCTGAAAAACTGTTTTTT. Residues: CASSTSEKLFF.